This is a list of T cell receptor beta chains from one sample in a study of siplizumab effects on memory and regulatory T cells. Generated by immunoSEQ multiplex PCR, the TCRdb table keeps only in-frame clones and is missing some. The data hold tens of thousands of clones, with around 94% observed a single time. The sample taken for sequencing was non-Treg CD4+ T cells sorted from blood. These receptors were obtained from a human donor in good health. The CDR3 runs from the conserved cysteine through the conserved F or W. D genes are given only for firm matches. Size tells how often a clone was seen (once, few, many) or the class of an expanded clone, and some rows leave it out.

V	D	length	size	J	CDR3	DNA
TRBV18	-	14	once	TRBJ1-1	CASSPAERLTEAFF	TGTGCCAGCTCACCAGCAGAAAGGTTAACTGAAGCTTTCTTT
TRBV5-4	-	14	-	TRBJ1-2	CASSYSGAGYGYTF	TGTGCCAGCAGCTATAGCGGGGCCGGCTATGGCTACACCTTC
TRBV28	-	10	-	TRBJ2-1	CATGGRDQFF	TGTGCCACCGGGGGCCGGGACCAGTTCTTC
TRBV9	-	14	-	TRBJ2-2	CASRYSPNTGELFF	TGTGCCAGCAGGTACAGCCCGAACACCGGGGAGCTGTTTTTT
TRBV27	TRBD1	16	-	TRBJ2-5	CASSAPRRGREETQYF	TGTGCCAGCAGTGCCCCCCGAAGGGGGCGCGAGGAGACCCAGTACTTC
TRBV4-3	-	15	-	TRBJ2-3	CASSPRAQSTDTQYF	TGCGCCAGCAGCCCAAGGGCTCAAAGCACAGATACGCAGTATTTT
TRBV9	-	14	-	TRBJ1-1	CASSATAPDTEAFF	TGTGCCAGCAGCGCCACAGCCCCGGACACTGAAGCTTTCTTT
TRBV27	-	15	-	TRBJ1-1	CASRDVGASGRKAFF	TGTGCCAGCAGGGATGTCGGGGCGTCGGGTCGGAAAGCTTTCTTT
TRBV25-1	-	15	-	TRBJ1-2	CASSDRAGANYGYTF	TGTGCCAGCAGTGATCGGGCGGGAGCTAACTATGGCTACACCTTC
TRBV7-3	-	14	-	TRBJ2-7	CASRLQVPSYEQYF	TGTGCCAGCAGATTACAGGTGCCCTCCTACGAGCAGTACTTC
TRBV6-5	TRBD1	15	-	TRBJ1-6	CASSYARGYNSPLHF	TGTGCCAGCAGTTACGCCAGGGGGTATAATTCACCCCTCCACTTT
TRBV2	TRBD1	14	once	TRBJ1-1	CASSAAGGNTEAFF	TGTGCCAGCAGTGCCGCAGGGGGGAACACTGAAGCTTTCTTT
TRBV19	-	15	-	TRBJ1-5	CASSIDGGFYQPQHF	TGTGCCAGTAGTATAGATGGAGGGTTTTATCAGCCCCAGCATTTT
TRBV11-1	TRBD1	15	-	TRBJ2-7	CASSLTGQGLGEQYF	TGTGCCAGCAGCTTAACGGGACAGGGTCTTGGCGAGCAGTACTTC
TRBV19	-	15	-	TRBJ1-1	CASSSQGTSNTEAFF	TGTGCCAGTAGTAGCCAGGGGACCTCGAACACTGAAGCTTTCTTT
TRBV9	TRBD1	16	-	TRBJ2-5	CASSVAGTGVQETQYF	TGTGCCAGCAGCGTAGCGGGGACAGGGGTCCAAGAGACCCAGTACTTC
TRBV7-9	TRBD2	16	-	TRBJ2-1	CASSKIAGSSYNEQFF	TGTGCCAGCAGCAAAATAGCGGGGAGCTCCTACAATGAGCAGTTCTTC
TRBV7-3	TRBD1	15	-	TRBJ2-5	CASSTGQGAWETQYF	TGTGCCAGCAGCACAGGACAGGGGGCGTGGGAGACCCAGTACTTC
TRBV5-5	-	14	once	TRBJ2-7	CASSLDRFRLEQYF	TGTGCCAGCAGCTTGGACAGGTTTCGTTTAGAGCAGTACTTC
TRBV10-2	TRBD1	16	-	TRBJ2-3	CASRNSDRGLTDTQYF	TGCGCCAGCAGGAATTCCGACAGGGGGTTGACAGATACGCAGTATTTT
TRBV27	-	16	-	TRBJ1-2	CASSLKGLPSNYGYTF	TGTGCCAGCAGTTTGAAGGGGCTCCCCTCTAACTATGGCTACACCTTC
TRBV29-1	-	13	-	TRBJ2-6	CSVFGAGANVLTF	TGCAGCGTTTTCGGGGCTGGGGCCAACGTCCTGACTTTC
TRBV7-9	-	12	-	TRBJ2-5	CASSQGPETQYF	TGTGCCAGCAGCCAGGGTCCAGAGACCCAGTACTTC
TRBV4-2	-	14	-	TRBJ1-1	CASSDVTGNTEAFF	TGTGCCAGCAGCGACGTAACAGGGAACACTGAAGCTTTCTTT
TRBV7-2	-	11	-	TRBJ2-5	CASSLAETQYF	TGTGCCAGCAGCTTAGCAGAGACCCAGTACTTC
TRBV18	TRBD2	16	-	TRBJ2-3	CASSPLPAGVSDTQYF	TGTGCCAGCTCACCCCTCCCGGCGGGAGTGTCAGATACGCAGTATTTT
TRBV7-2	-	14	-	TRBJ1-1	CASSLAQMNTEAFF	TGTGCCAGCAGCTTGGCCCAGATGAACACTGAAGCTTTCTTT
TRBV15	-	12	once	TRBJ1-4	CATSRPFEKLFF	TGTGCCACCAGCAGACCATTTGAAAAACTGTTTTTT